The present T cell receptor beta chain was sequenced within a study of hypomethylating agent response in myelodysplastic syndrome. Turning to the study itself: With a mean age of 72.2 +/- 6.3 years, patients were most commonly cytogenetically diploid. Non-responders met neither complete response nor hematologic improvement criteria, which defined response.

Sequencing was performed with immunoSEQ multiplex PCR; in TCRdb, only in-frame clones are kept and a portion is missing. The table shows around 5,000 clones, with over 70% occurring only once. The CDR3 length is 13 residues. Trimming cost V 0 bases and J 8 bases, with 11 bases left between them. CDR1 is SGDLS, CDR2 YYNGEE, per germline. The chain links TRBV9 to TRBJ1-2; no reliable D call. This clonotype originated in a human donor with myelodysplastic syndrome. The sequenced sample was bone marrow, obtained before or after starting hypomethylating agent treatment for myelodysplastic syndrome (not recorded which). CDR3 amino acids: CASSVVGPAGYTF. The CDR3 region has the DNA TGTGCCAGCAGCGTAGTCGGCCCGGCAGGCTACACCTTC.